This TCR beta chain was sequenced in a study of cytomegalovirus exposure and HLA in healthy donors. General observations from the study: Overall, roughly 170 TCR beta chains were annotated as cytomegalovirus-associated. Among TCR sequences, most were rare, though some public TCRs appeared in many donors. Subsequent analysis revealed that first-cohort TCR clusters tended to co-occur in the 90 to 150 validation repertoires.

This clone has just one count. Its antigen is as yet unknown. Using immunoSEQ multiplex PCR, the repertoire was profiled, and TCRdb retains in-frame clones only, with some absent. This table holds some 240,000 clones, around 87% found once. Deletions cut 1 base from V and 6 bases from J, with 7 bases between. Germline V gene data show CDR1 as GTSNPN and CDR2 as SVGIG (reference sequence). CDR3 length: 11 residues. The TCR originated in a young woman in good health and CMV-seropositive. V usage is TRBV30 and J usage is TRBJ2-7, with D unclear. The sample consisted of PBMCs. CDR3 nucleotide sequence: TGTGCCTGGAGTGCCCTAGGCGAGCAGTACTTC. It translates to CAWSALGEQYF.